The 14 T cell receptor beta chains below come from one sample, sequenced in a study of regulatory T cells in long-lasting Graves disease. HTBI primers from iRepertoire and Arm-PCR of CDR3 regions yielded the TCR beta libraries. TCRdb recomputed calls from the multiplex PCR reads with MiXCR, one row per CDR3 protein. The sample has about 530,000 distinct CDR3 sequences; 15% to 20% are singletons. This sample's time point: newly diagnosed GD, antithyroid drugs for less than 3 months. From RNA extracted from PBMCs, the TCR library was made. These data also featured in a second study, about T cells in Graves' hyperthyroidism and ophthalmopathy.

The sequenced sample was peripheral blood mononuclear cells (PBMCs), obtained at new diagnosis, from a patient treated with antithyroid drugs. The receptors were sampled from a woman aged 35 to 59 with Graves disease.

Ten or more counts support this clonotype. The rearrangement joins TRBV12-3 or TRBV12-4 to TRBJ2-3; D is undetermined. With 5 bases removed from V and 2 bases from J, the gap between germline ends came to 8 bases. CDR3 length: 13 residues. CDR3 protein: CASSPIVTDTQYF. The CDR3 coding sequence is TGTGCCAGCAGTCCCATCGTCACAGATACGCAGTATTTT.

This clonotype was seen many times. The rearrangement uses TRBV4-1 and TRBJ2-7; 7 bases line up with TRBD1. The germline V gene encodes CDR1 MGHRA and CDR2 YSYEKL. J was trimmed by 2 bases and V by 5 bases; bases with no gene match: 3. CDR3 length: 13 residues. In DNA form, the CDR3 reads TGCGCCAGCAGCGCAGGGGGAGCCTACGAGCAGTACTTC. This sequence encodes CASSAGGAYEQYF.

This clonotype was counted between two and nine times. This CDR3 reads CASSEGVVNSNQPQHF. CDR3 nucleotide sequence: TGTGCCAGCAGCGAAGGGGTCGTTAATAGCAATCAGCCCCAGCATTTT. This rearrangement joins TRBV27 to TRBJ1-5, with a weak D call TRBD1 (5 bases). The CDR3 is 16 amino acids. Germline-derived CDR1 and CDR2 are MNHEY and SMNVEV (reference sequence). V was pared by 6 bases and J by 0 bases, with 15 bases between.

This clonotype has only a few counts. The CDR3 loop reads CSASVSFGSNQPQHF. DNA of the CDR3: TGCAGTGCTAGTGTCTCTTTTGGTAGCAATCAGCCCCAGCATTTT. The rearrangement uses TRBV20-1 and TRBJ1-5; D ambiguous. Germline CDR1 is DFQATT and CDR2 is SNEGSKA (reference sequence). This CDR3 is 15 amino acids long. Between the trimmed V and J ends, which lost 3 bases and 0 bases, there was a span of 12 bases.

The rearrangement uses TRBV19 and TRBJ2-1; D tentatively fits TRBD1 or TRBD2 (5 bases each). This CDR3 region has 14 residues. CDR1 and CDR2 from the germline V gene are LNHDA and SQIVND (reference sequence). Trimming removed 3 bases from V and 5 bases from J, with 11 bases in between. The CDR3 coding sequence is TGTGCCAGTAGTATCTTTAGGGACCACAATGAGCAGTTCTTC. Protein product: CASSIFRDHNEQFF.

The chain couples TRBV20-1 to TRBJ1-5, with TRBD1 identical over 9 bases. The CDR3 runs to 13 residues. V trimming: 5 bases; J trimming: 2 bases; junction bases outside the gene matches: 1. The V gene's germline CDR1 is DFQATT and CDR2 SNEGSKA (reference sequence). The CDR3 is CSADRGGNQPQHF. The CDR3 DNA reads as TGCAGTGCTGACAGGGGGGGCAATCAGCCCCAGCATTTT.

At least ten counts were recorded for this clonotype. This chain uses TRBV2 with TRBJ2-7, with 7 bases lining up with TRBD1. V lost 7 bases and J lost 2; bases outside the gene matches: 2. The CDR3 totals 12 residues. Per the germline V gene, CDR1 is SNHLY and CDR2 is FYNNEI. CDR3 DNA sequence: TGTGCCAGCATAGGACAGGCCTACGAGCAGTACTTC. As protein: CASIGQAYEQYF.

This clonotype has just a few counts. This chain connects TRBV13 to TRBJ2-3; 10 positions match TRBD1. CDR3 length equals 15 residues. Germline CDR1 and CDR2: PRHDT and FYEKMQ (reference sequence). The trim removed 3 bases at V and 5 bases at J, leaving 5 bases unmatched. CDR3 DNA: TGTGCCAGCAGCTTGACAGGGGGCCGTATAGATACGCAGTATTTT. It is translated as CASSLTGGRIDTQYF.

This clonotype has ten or more counts. This chain links TRBV20-1 with TRBJ1-3; TRBD1 agrees at 7 bases. After removal of 5 bases from V and 4 bases from J, the junction contained 14 bases not matched to a gene. CDR3 length: 16 residues. Germline values: CDR1 DFQATT, CDR2 SNEGSKA (reference sequence). Here the CDR3 DNA reads TGCAGTGCTTGGGACAGTCAATATGGGTTCGGAAACACCATATATTTT. This sequence encodes CSAWDSQYGFGNTIYF.

The table lists this clonotype with many counts. The rearrangement joins TRBV7-8 to TRBJ2-3, with 8 positions matching TRBD1. CDR3 length: 14 residues. J was trimmed by 6 bases and V by 3 bases; bases with no gene match: 5. Germline CDR1 reads SGHVS; CDR2 reads FQNEAQ. The CDR3 loop reads CASSLDRAGDTQYF. The DNA for the CDR3 is TGTGCCAGCAGCTTGGACAGGGCGGGCGATACGCAGTATTTT.

This clonotype was detected many times. The genes are TRBV11-2 and TRBJ2-1; D perhaps matches TRBD1 (6 bases). CDR1 and CDR2 (germline): SGHAT, FQNNGV. There are 16 residues in the CDR3. The V gene lost 5 bases and the J gene lost 5 bases, with 19 bases spanning the gap. For the CDR3, the DNA is TGTGCCAGCAGCCCCAGGGTAGGGGGTTGGGACAATGAGCAGTTCTTC. Its translation is CASSPRVGGWDNEQFF.

The V gene is TRBV10-2, the J gene TRBJ2-7; 7 nucleotides align to TRBD2. Unmatched junction bases numbered 6, after V lost 3 bases and J lost 7 bases. Germline V lookup: CDR1 WSHSY, CDR2 SAAADI. This CDR3 spans 13 amino acids. CDR3 nucleotides: TGCGCCAGCAGTGATATCGGGAGGAGGGAGCAGTACTTC. It is translated as CASSDIGRREQYF.

A single count supports this clonotype. The chain has TRBV5-5 and TRBJ2-1; 7 positions match TRBD2. The germline V gene encodes CDR1 SGHKS and CDR2 YYEKEE (reference sequence). The CDR3 is made up of 15 amino acids. V lost 3 bases to trimming and J lost 0 bases; unmatched junction nucleotides: 3. CDR3 DNA: TGTGCCAGCAGCTCGGCGGGAGTCTCCTACAATGAGCAGTTCTTC. Translation gives CASSSAGVSYNEQFF. Looking up the rest from reference TRBV5-5 and TRBJ2-1 gives the full variable domain: DAGVTQSPTHLIKTRGQQVTLRCSPISGHKSVSWYQQVLGQGPQFIFQYYEKEERGRGNFPDRFSARQFPNYSSELNVNALLLGDSALYLCASSSAGVSYNEQFFGPGTRLTVL.

This clonotype was picked up many times. V is TRBV12-3 or TRBV12-4 and J is TRBJ1-5, with 8 bases that match TRBD1. This CDR3 has 15 residues. J was trimmed by 3 bases and V by 5 bases; bases with no gene match: 6. CDR3 in amino acids: CASSPRTGNNQPQHF. As DNA, the CDR3 is TGTGCCAGCAGTCCCAGGACAGGGAACAATCAGCCCCAGCATTTT.